This T cell receptor beta chain was recovered during a study of spatial heterogeneity in lung cancer. The CDR3 consists of 17 residues. V lost 5 bases and J lost 3, with 23 bases in between. Germline values: CDR1 SGHAT, CDR2 FQNNGV. There are many counts of this clonotype. One entry per CDR3 protein results from TCRdb running MiXCR on the 5' RACE reads. The repertoire has 45,000 to 55,000 distinct CDR3 sequences, over 4.5% of them found once; the top ten carry around 10%. The time point here: sample taken at primary tumor resection. Sequencing covered unsorted whole RNA taken from tumor, nontumor lung or frozen PBMC.

The specimen was PBMCs, collected at surgery. This TCR came from a male donor with early-stage non-small cell lung cancer. This chain joins TRBV11-2 and TRBJ2-7; D unresolved. The CDR3 here is CASSPRAMGQVGYEQYF. CDR3 coding DNA: TGTGCCAGCAGCCCTAGAGCGATGGGTCAGGTCGGCTACGAGCAGTACTTC.